This T cell receptor beta chain was identified in a study of PD-1 and CTLA-4 blockade in melanoma. Libraries were prepared by immunoSEQ multiplex PCR; TCRdb keeps only in-frame clonotypes and omits some of them. The repertoire consists of about 18,000 clones, with over 60% occurring once and the leading ten covering more than 15%. Germline loops: CDR1 LNHDA, CDR2 SQIVND (reference sequence). V shed 6 bases and J 2 bases; nucleotides not matched to a gene: 10. This CDR3 has 15 residues. Material: CD8+ T cells from peripheral blood, obtained before anti-PD-1 treatment. The chain employs TRBV19 and TRBJ2-7, with 7 bases matching TRBD1. This clonotype originated in a human donor with melanoma. The CDR3 DNA follows: TGTGCCAGTAGCATTACAGGGGAAGCACCCTACGAGCAGTACTTC. This encodes CASSITGEAPYEQYF.